The clone carrying this T cell receptor (beta chain) was recorded once. Its specificity is unknown. Separate from the approximately 730-subject first cohort, the roughly 120-subject validation cohort was the one that the donors belonged to. Produced via immunoSEQ multiplex PCR; TCRdb's table is partial and in-frame only. The table lists over 130,000 clones, roughly 86% of them singletons. The germline V gene encodes CDR1 SGHRS and CDR2 YFSETQ. The CDR3 is made up of 21 amino acids. The ends were cut back, 3 bases at V and 0 bases at J, with 28 bases in the middle. This sample was taken from a study of cytomegalovirus exposure and HLA in healthy donors. Study summary: It was reported in a later analysis that the same platform had been used for the roughly 130 validation repertoires as for the 666 first-cohort repertoires.

The study's findings and limits: In vitro checks showed that a few CMV-associated chains really do target CMV antigens. Reports credit the classifier with highly specific, highly sensitive diagnosis of cytomegalovirus status.

The sequence was collected from a man younger than 35 in good health and CMV-seropositive. Sequencing used PBMCs. The V gene is TRBV5-1, the J gene TRBJ1-3; D might be TRBD1 (6 bases). For the CDR3, the DNA is TGCGCCAGCAGCTCATACGGTGCAGGGGCCGTCACCGGACCCTCTGGAAACACCATATATTTT. Amino acids: CASSSYGAGAVTGPSGNTIYF. Filled out from reference TRBV5-1 and TRBJ1-3, the complete variable domain reads KAGVTQTPRYLIKTRGQQVTLSCSPISGHRSVSWYQQTPGQGLQFLFEYFSETQRNKGNFPGRFSGRQFSNSRSEMNVSTLELGDSALYLCASSSYGAGAVTGPSGNTIYFGEGSWLTVV.